These 30 T cell receptor beta chains were all obtained from the same sample, sequenced in a study of T cells after yellow fever vaccination. TCRdb reanalysed the 5' RACE reads using MiXCR and keeps one entry per CDR3 protein. The table shows 510,000 or so distinct CDR3 sequences, with 15% to 20% occurring only once. Sequenced material: PBMCs, taken 15 days after the yellow fever booster vaccination. These receptor sequences come from a man between 25 and 39 years old who received the YFV17D yellow fever vaccine.

The rearrangement uses TRBV5-1 and TRBJ1-6; 8 nucleotides agree with TRBD1. Losses at the gene ends were 0 bases for V and 8 bases for J; bases not matched to a gene: 4. The CDR3 length is 15 residues. The germline CDR1 and CDR2 sequences are SGHRS and YFSETQ. CDR3 residues: CASSLETGDDSPLHF. DNA for the CDR3: TGCGCCAGCAGCTTGGAGACAGGGGACGATTCACCCCTCCACTTT.

The chain carries TRBV5-4 and TRBJ2-3; D is unclear. The CDR3 sequence is 15 residues long. Trimming cost V 1 base and J 1 base, with 10 bases left between them. Germline CDR1 reads SGHNT; CDR2 reads YYREEE (reference sequence). CDR3 in DNA: TGTGCCAGCAGCTTGACGGCGGCGGGCACAGATACGCAGTATTTT. Residues: CASSLTAAGTDTQYF.

The chain recombines TRBV12-3 or TRBV12-4 with TRBJ1-3; no reliable D call. This CDR3 contains 14 residues. The V gene lost 6 bases and the J gene lost 0 bases, with 9 bases spanning the gap. CDR3 sequence reads: CASSRPNSGNTIYF. CDR3 sequence (DNA): TGTGCCAGCAGCCGACCGAACTCTGGAAACACCATATATTTT.

This rearrangement joins TRBV7-3 to TRBJ2-1, with unresolved D. Trimming cost V 3 bases and J 0 bases, with 9 bases left between them. This CDR3 has 15 residues. Germline V gene data show CDR1 as SGHTA and CDR2 as FQGTGA. The CDR3 reads CASSLWVSSYNEQFF. The CDR3 bases are TGTGCCAGCAGCTTGTGGGTGAGCTCCTACAATGAGCAGTTCTTC.

J is TRBJ2-7 and V is TRBV20-1, with D possibly TRBD1 on 6 matching bases. The CDR3 contains 14 residues. In germline, CDR1 is DFQATT, CDR2 SNEGSKA (reference sequence). V gave up 3 bases and J gave up 6 bases, with 18 bases separating them. CDR3 residues: CSASGTLGQSEQYF. The CDR3 nucleotides read TGCAGTGCTAGTGGGACACTTGGGCAGTCCGAGCAGTACTTC.

Only a few counts were recorded for this clonotype. V is TRBV7-8 and J is TRBJ2-5; D tentatively reads TRBD1 or TRBD2 (5 bases each). Germline values: CDR1 SGHVS, CDR2 FQNEAQ. This CDR3 is 16 amino acids long. Trimming removed 2 bases from V and 7 bases from J, with 20 bases in between. The CDR3 sequence is CASSLSGFRGQGTQYF. CDR3 DNA sequence: TGTGCCAGCAGCTTAAGCGGCTTTAGGGGCCAGGGGACCCAGTACTTC.

This clonotype was counted a few times. The chain joins TRBV21-1 to TRBJ2-7; the table's D gene call, TRBD2, was not cross checked with the DNA. TRBV21-1 is listed as a pseudogene. There are 13 residues in the CDR3. The CDR3 coding sequence is TGTGCGGGGGAGCGGGAGTCCCCCTACGAGCAGTACTTC. This encodes CAGERESPYEQYF.

The V gene is TRBV5-1, the J gene TRBJ2-7; 7 nucleotides align to TRBD2. V trimming: 2 bases; J trimming: 1 base; junction bases outside the gene matches: 6. Germline-derived CDR1 and CDR2 are SGHRS and YFSETQ. This CDR3 spans 15 amino acids. The CDR3 bases are TGCGCCAGCAGCTTTGGGGGGGAGCCTTCCTACGAGCAGTACTTC. It yields the protein CASSFGGEPSYEQYF.

The chain links TRBV2 to TRBJ1-2, with D hard to call. Germline lookup yields CDR1 SNHLY and CDR2 FYNNEI. CDR3 size: 11 residues. V was clipped by 6 bases and J by 2 bases, with 4 bases between them. In DNA, the CDR3 is TGTGCCAGCAGACAGAACTATGGCTACACCTTC. It codes for CASRQNYGYTF.

This clonotype was found a few times. The chain joins TRBV7-3 to TRBJ2-1; 8 bases match TRBD2. Per the germline V gene, CDR1 is SGHTA and CDR2 is FQGTGA. J lost 8 bases, V lost 1 base, and 7 bases had no gene match. The CDR3 sequence is 15 residues long. This CDR3 reads CASSLNGRAADEQFF. The CDR3 DNA is TGTGCCAGCAGCTTAAACGGGAGGGCTGCCGATGAGCAGTTCTTC.

V gene TRBV7-2 combines with J gene TRBJ2-2; possibly TRBD1 for D (5 bases). The germline gives CDR1 SGHTA, CDR2 FQGNSA. The length of the CDR3 is 15 residues. Trimming left V 4 bases short and J 6 bases short, with 15 bases between. As DNA, the CDR3 is TGTGCCAGCAGCTCCCTTGGGGCCGCGGCCGGGGAGCTGTTTTTT. This codes for CASSSLGAAAGELFF.

The chain employs TRBV20-1 and TRBJ2-6; D not resolved. V dropped 6 bases and J dropped 0 bases, with 12 bases sitting between them. The CDR3 sequence is 15 residues long. Germline V gene data show CDR1 as DFQATT and CDR2 as SNEGSKA (reference sequence). Here the CDR3 DNA reads TGCAGTGCCGTTGACCGGACCTCTGGGGCCAACGTCCTGACTTTC. Translated, it gives CSAVDRTSGANVLTF.

This clonotype came up a few times. This rearrangement joins TRBV25-1 to TRBJ2-1; maybe TRBD2 (5 bases). This CDR3 has 13 residues. The germline V gene has CDR1 MGHDK and CDR2 SYGVNS. V lost 4 bases and J 6 bases, leaving 10 bases between the germline ends. The CDR3 coding sequence is TGTGCCAGCAGTGTCCGGAGGCTCAATGAGCAGTTCTTC. Amino acid sequence: CASSVRRLNEQFF.

The chain has TRBV4-3 and TRBJ2-7; 11 bases match TRBD2. CDR1 LGHNA and CDR2 YSLEER come from the germline V gene. Germline trimming cut 4 bases from V and 2 bases from J; bases unmatched to any gene: 4. This CDR3 is 15 amino acids long. The CDR3 spells CASSPTSGTAYEQYF. The CDR3 DNA reads as TGCGCCAGCAGCCCGACTAGCGGGACGGCCTACGAGCAGTACTTC.

This clonotype was seen a handful of times. J is TRBJ2-6 and V is TRBV7-8, with D hard to call. V was shortened by 5 bases and J by 1 base, with 9 bases between the two germline ends. This CDR3 comprises 15 residues. Looked up from germline, CDR1 is SGHVS and CDR2 is FQNEAQ. The CDR3 DNA reads TGTGCCAGCAGCCCGCAAGCTTCTGGGGCCAACGTCCTGACTTTC. This sequence encodes CASSPQASGANVLTF.

The gene calls are TRBV28 and TRBJ2-1; tentatively, D is TRBD1 (5 bases). This CDR3 region has 11 residues. The V end was cut by 5 bases, the J end by 8 bases, with 7 bases between. The germline V gene has CDR1 MDHEN and CDR2 SYDVKM. CDR3 loop: CASSTRDEQFF. The CDR3 region has the DNA TGTGCCAGCAGTACCAGGGATGAGCAGTTCTTC.

The chain recombines TRBV5-1 with TRBJ2-3; 10 bases line up with TRBD1. Trimming took 2 bases from V and 3 from J; bases not matched to a gene: 6. This CDR3 is 16 amino acids long. Looked up from germline, CDR1 is SGHRS and CDR2 is YFSETQ. CDR3 coding DNA: TGCGCCAGCAGCTTAATCGGGACAGGGGATACAGATACGCAGTATTTT. Its translation is CASSLIGTGDTDTQYF.

This clonotype was seen more than once but under ten times. This chain links TRBV6-1 with TRBJ2-7, with D possibly being TRBD1 (7 bases). CDR1 and CDR2 from the germline V gene are MNHNS and SASEGT. V gave up 6 bases and J gave up 3 bases, with 18 bases separating them. The CDR3 extends over 15 amino acids. In DNA, the CDR3 is TGTGCCAGCAGGCATAGGAGGGGGCGGATCTACGAGCAGTACTTC. Translating it yields CASRHRRGRIYEQYF.

V usage is TRBV7-6 and J usage is TRBJ2-2, with 8 bases aligning to TRBD2. The CDR3 extends over 14 amino acids. The V gene end was trimmed by 5 bases and the J gene end by 6 bases; junction bases not matched to a gene: 5. The V gene's germline CDR1 is SGHVS and CDR2 FNYEAQ. The CDR3 DNA sequence: TGTGCCAGCAGCCACGGGGGGGTGGCCGGGGAGCTGTTTTTT. Translated: CASSHGGVAGELFF.

This clonotype was seen once. V gene TRBV20-1 combines with J gene TRBJ2-5, with 9 bases fitting TRBD2. The junction had 19 bases not matched to a gene; V was cut back by 6 bases and J by 2 bases. This CDR3 region has 18 residues. From germline, CDR1 is DFQATT and CDR2 SNEGSKA (reference sequence). The DNA for the CDR3 is TGCAGTGCCCCATCCCGTACTAGCGGGCCCTACTATCAAGAGACCCAGTACTTC. It encodes CSAPSRTSGPYYQETQYF.

CDR3 bases: TGTGCCAGCACTCTAGCTGCGGGGGGGGAGCAGTTCTTC. Protein: CASTLAAGGEQFF. V is TRBV12-3 or TRBV12-4 and J is TRBJ2-1; 9 positions match TRBD2. The CDR3 contains 13 residues. V shed 7 bases, J shed 10 bases, and the junction held 8 bases outside the gene matches.

This clonotype was seen a handful of times. The rearrangement uses TRBV20-1 and TRBJ2-5; possible D gene TRBD1, 5 bases. CDR1 is DFQATT and CDR2 is SNEGSKA in the germline V gene (reference sequence). V lost 5 bases to trimming and J lost 4 bases, with 17 bases between them. The length of the CDR3 is 14 residues. The CDR3 sequence is CSAGQWAEIETQYF. The CDR3 DNA reads TGCAGTGCTGGACAATGGGCAGAAATAGAGACCCAGTACTTC.

In its sample, this clonotype was seen many times. The chain joins TRBV29-1 to TRBJ2-1; D call uncertain. The V gene lost 0 bases and the J gene lost 5 bases, with 8 bases spanning the gap. Germline V gives CDR1 SQVTM, CDR2 ANQGSEA. This CDR3 spans 13 amino acids. The CDR3 coding sequence is TGCAGCGTTGAAGAGCAAACCAACAATGAGCAGTTCTTC. Protein product: CSVEEQTNNEQFF.

This sequence joins TRBV7-9 and TRBJ2-1, with a weak D call TRBD2 (6 bases). V lost 5 bases, J lost 4 bases, and 15 bases lay in between. The CDR3 consists of 15 residues. CDR1 and CDR2 from the germline V gene are SEHNR and FQNEAQ (reference sequence). The CDR3 loop is CASSPARGVYNEQFF. The CDR3 DNA is TGTGCCAGCAGCCCGGCGCGCGGGGTTTACAATGAGCAGTTCTTC. Together with reference TRBV7-9 and TRBJ2-1, the CDR3 gives the full variable domain: DTGVSQNPRHKITKRGQNVTFRCDPISEHNRLYWYRQTLGQGPEFLTYFQNEAQLEKSRLLSDRFSAERPKGSFSTLEIQRTEQGDSAMYLCASSPARGVYNEQFFGPGTRLTVL.

This clonotype was observed a few times. V is TRBV20-1 and J is TRBJ2-5; TRBD1 is a possible D gene (7 bases). Trimming cost V 1 base and J 3 bases, with 12 bases left between them. Germline CDR1 reads DFQATT; CDR2 reads SNEGSKA (reference sequence). This CDR3 has 14 residues. The chain's CDR3 is CSARVGGGKETQYF. The CDR3 region has the DNA TGCAGTGCTAGAGTCGGAGGGGGCAAAGAGACCCAGTACTTC.

The J gene is TRBJ1-5, the V gene TRBV5-8; D unclear. The CDR3 spans 13 residues. Trimming left V 4 bases short and J 3 bases short, with 8 bases between. Germline V gene lookup returns CDR1 SGHTS and CDR2 YDEGEE. The CDR3 region is CASSLQDNQPQHF. Here the CDR3 DNA reads TGTGCCAGCAGCCTGCAAGACAATCAGCCCCAGCATTTT.

This clonotype was found a few times. The chain joins TRBV6-2 or TRBV6-3 to TRBJ2-1, with TRBD2 as a possible D gene (6 bases). Germline loops: CDR1 MNHEY, CDR2 SVGEGT. The V gene lost 6 bases and the J gene lost 2 bases, with 17 bases spanning the gap. The CDR3 runs to 16 residues. CDR3 nucleotide sequence: TGTGCCAGCAGAAGGATGGCGGGGCTGACCTACAATGAGCAGTTCTTC. This translates into CASRRMAGLTYNEQFF.

The chain couples TRBV12-3 or TRBV12-4 to TRBJ2-7; the match to TRBD1 covers 9 bases. This CDR3 has 15 amino acids. V was pared by 5 bases and J by 9 bases, with 14 bases of the junction left unmatched. This CDR3 is CASSPKTGGLVAQYF. Here the CDR3 DNA reads TGTGCCAGCAGTCCTAAGACAGGGGGGTTGGTCGCGCAGTACTTC.

The chain employs TRBV4-3 and TRBJ2-3; D not resolved. The CDR3 runs to 15 residues. The germline CDR1 and CDR2 sequences are LGHNA and YSLEER. Trimming left V 4 bases short and J 3 bases short, with 14 bases between. Written as DNA, the CDR3 is TGCGCCAGCAGCCGGGCGTGGGCGGTGACAGATACGCAGTATTTT. Amino acids: CASSRAWAVTDTQYF.

This clonotype was recorded a few times. The chain joins TRBV20-1 to TRBJ2-3; TRBD2 might be the D (6 bases). Trimming shortened V by 4 bases and J by 4 bases, and 15 bases separated the two germline ends. CDR3 size: 14 residues. CDR1 and CDR2 from the germline V gene are DFQATT and SNEGSKA (reference sequence). The CDR3 loop reads CSAKRGGGADTQYF. As DNA, the CDR3 is TGCAGTGCTAAACGTGGGGGAGGTGCAGATACGCAGTATTTT.